One sample yielded the 18 T cell receptor beta chains listed below, sequenced in a study of T cells in narcolepsy. Assay used: immunoSEQ multiplex PCR; TCRdb lists only in-frame clones, some missing. This table holds 30,000 to 35,000 clones, over 80% found once. Sequencing input: memory (CD45RA-) CD4+ T cells from blood. These receptors originate from a human donor in good health.

J is TRBJ2-1 and V is TRBV23-1; 8 bases fit TRBD2. TRBV23-1 is placed among ORFs of uncertain function. This CDR3 is built from 13 residues. V shed 11 bases, J shed 6 bases, and the junction held 9 bases outside the gene matches. Written as DNA, the CDR3 is TGCGCCCGCGGGGACCGGGAGGGCAATGAGCAGTTCTTC. It yields the protein CARGDREGNEQFF.

The chain combines TRBV19 with TRBJ1-2; D is uncertain. Germline V gene sequence: CDR1 LNHDA, CDR2 SQIVND (reference sequence). V lost 2 bases and J 4 bases, leaving 5 bases between the germline ends. The CDR3 is made up of 12 amino acids. The CDR3 DNA reads as TGTGCCAGTAGTATAACAGCCTATGGCTACACCTTC. Its translation: CASSITAYGYTF.

This clone was counted only a few times. The CDR3 protein is CASRKLTTEAFF. The CDR3 coding sequence is TGTGCCAGCAGAAAGCTAACCACTGAAGCTTTCTTT. The chain is built from TRBV28 and TRBJ1-1; D not resolved. Germline CDR1 and CDR2: MDHEN and SYDVKM. The CDR3 sequence is 12 residues long. V was clipped by 6 bases and J by 4 bases, with 9 bases between them.

V gene TRBV25-1 combines with J gene TRBJ2-1; 9 nucleotides agree with TRBD2. With 6 bases clipped from V and 5 bases from J, the junction kept 8 bases outside the gene matches. CDR3 length equals 15 residues. The germline V gene encodes CDR1 MGHDK and CDR2 SYGVNS. CDR3 in DNA: TGTGCCAGCAGCGCGGCGGGACTAGCCCACAATGAGCAGTTCTTC. It translates to CASSAAGLAHNEQFF.

V is TRBV28 and J is TRBJ2-1, with D uncertain. The germline gives CDR1 MDHEN, CDR2 SYDVKM. The CDR3 sequence is 13 residues long. Trimming cost V 3 bases and J 10 bases, with 13 bases left between them. CDR3 in amino acids: CASSLAKLQEQFF. The DNA of the CDR3 is TGTGCCAGCAGTTTGGCTAAGTTACAAGAGCAGTTCTTC.

The V gene is TRBV28, the J gene TRBJ2-5, with D perhaps matching TRBD2 (6 bases). The CDR3 extends over 15 amino acids. V lost 6 bases and J 5 bases, leaving 19 bases between the germline ends. Germline CDR1 reads MDHEN; CDR2 reads SYDVKM. CDR3 bases: TGTGCCAGCAGATACCGGGACGGTCGGGAGGAGACCCAGTACTTC. The encoded protein is CASRYRDGREETQYF.

V is TRBV7-9 and J is TRBJ2-1, with 11 bases that match TRBD2. V shed 1 base, J shed 7 bases, and the junction held 9 bases outside the gene matches. The CDR3 length is 17 residues. Germline CDR1 and CDR2: SEHNR and FQNEAQ (reference sequence). The DNA for the CDR3 is TGTGCCAGCAGCTTAGACAGGCTAGCGGGAGGAGGGAATGAGCAGTTCTTC. It translates to CASSLDRLAGGGNEQFF.

This clone was picked up one time. The J gene is TRBJ2-6, the V gene TRBV5-1, with TRBD2 matching over 8 bases. With 0 bases clipped from V and 1 base from J, the junction kept 6 bases outside the gene matches. Germline-derived CDR1 and CDR2 are SGHRS and YFSETQ. This CDR3 contains 18 residues. The CDR3 loop is CASSLVIGRGSGANVLTF. CDR3 coding DNA: TGCGCCAGCAGCTTGGTTATCGGGAGGGGGTCTGGGGCCAACGTCCTGACTTTC.

This clone is a singleton in its sample. The J gene is TRBJ1-1, the V gene TRBV11-3; D remains unclear. V gave up 0 bases and J gave up 7 bases, with 6 bases separating them. The CDR3 is 12 amino acids. Germline CDR1 reads SGHNT; CDR2 reads YENEEA. The CDR3 DNA reads as TGTGCCAGCAGCTTAGATTCGGGTGAAGCTTTCTTT. Amino acid sequence: CASSLDSGEAFF.

The genes are TRBV11-2 and TRBJ2-1; 8 bases are shared with TRBD2. CDR1 and CDR2 from the germline V gene are SGHAT and FQNNGV. Germline trimming cut 4 bases from V and 7 bases from J; bases unmatched to any gene: 6. The CDR3 covers 14 residues. CDR3 sequence reads: CASSSRLAWNEQFF. The CDR3 DNA is TGTGCCAGCAGCTCACGACTAGCGTGGAATGAGCAGTTCTTC.

This chain joins TRBV27 and TRBJ2-3; 10 bases map to TRBD1. The ends lost 6 bases at V and 3 bases at J; junction bases unmatched: 6. The CDR3 is 15 amino acids. CDR1 and CDR2 from the germline V gene are MNHEY and SMNVEV (reference sequence). Here the CDR3 reads CASRRDRGGTDTQYF. CDR3 DNA sequence: TGTGCCAGCAGGCGGGACAGGGGAGGGACAGATACGCAGTATTTT.

This chain connects TRBV18 to TRBJ2-5; D remains unclear. Germline V CDR1 and CDR2: KGHSH, LQKENI. The CDR3 is 11 residues long. The germline V and J ends were trimmed by 6 bases and 2 bases, with 4 bases remaining between them. The CDR3 is CASSPQETQYF. The CDR3 DNA is TGTGCCAGCTCCCCTCAAGAGACCCAGTACTTC.

This chain links TRBV11-3 with TRBJ2-1; either TRBD1 or TRBD2 may fit D (5 bases each). Germline V lookup: CDR1 SGHNT, CDR2 YENEEA. This CDR3 is 16 amino acids long. V lost 5 bases, J lost 3 bases, and 17 bases lay in between. CDR3 nucleotides: TGTGCCAGCAGCCCGGGACGCCCAGGGAGCTACAATGAGCAGTTCTTC. The encoded protein is CASSPGRPGSYNEQFF.

The chain links TRBV18 to TRBJ2-5; 11 bases align to TRBD1. TRBJ2-7 matches the DNA end more closely, so the J call is doubtful. The V gene's germline CDR1 is KGHSH and CDR2 LQKENI. The CDR3 length is 15 residues. The CDR3 DNA is TGTGCCAGCTCAGCCGGACAGGGGGCTTGGTACGAGCAGTACTTC. It encodes CASSAGQGAWYEQYF.

This sequence joins TRBV6-6 and TRBJ1-1, with D tentatively TRBD1 (5 bases). The CDR3 totals 11 residues. V lost 4 bases to trimming and J lost 6 bases, with 6 bases between them. In germline, CDR1 is MNHNY, CDR2 SVGAGI (reference sequence). Here the CDR3 reads CASSSGSEAFF. CDR3 coding DNA: TGTGCCAGCAGTTCAGGGTCTGAAGCTTTCTTT.

The J gene is TRBJ1-2, the V gene TRBV10-3; D not certain. The CDR3 loop spans 14 amino acids. V was trimmed by 2 bases and J by 7 bases, leaving 14 bases between them. The V gene's germline CDR1 is ENHRY and CDR2 SYGVKD. The CDR3 is CAISESSLTAGYTF. The CDR3 coding sequence is TGTGCCATCAGTGAGAGCTCCCTGACCGCTGGCTACACCTTC.

This clone was seen more than once but under ten times. The V and J genes are TRBV11-2 and TRBJ2-2; D is ambiguous. The CDR3 spans 14 residues. Germline loops: CDR1 SGHAT, CDR2 FQNNGV. Trimming pared 5 bases from V and 8 bases from J, leaving 15 bases between. CDR3 in amino acids: CASSRIRARGELFF. In DNA form, the CDR3 reads TGTGCCAGCAGCCGCATACGGGCGCGGGGGGAGCTGTTTTTT.

In nucleotides, the CDR3 is TGTGCCAGCAGCCAAGCCATGGACTACGAGCAGTACTTC. Its translation is CASSQAMDYEQYF. The V and J genes are TRBV4-2 and TRBJ2-7; D remains unclear. Trimming shortened V by 1 base and J by 3 bases, and 7 bases separated the two germline ends. The CDR3 loop spans 13 amino acids. Germline V gene sequence: CDR1 LGHNA, CDR2 YNFKEQ.